Sequencing of this TCR beta chain was carried out in a study of CD8+ T cells in alopecia areata. Following extraction, RNA underwent reverse transcription to cDNA, which served as the sequencing template. Assay: immunoSEQ multiplex PCR; the TCRdb copy retains only in-frame clones and omits some. The sample consists of around 29,000 clones, around two thirds of them appearing once. There are a few counts of this clone. Germline V gene lookup returns CDR1 SEHNR and CDR2 FQNEAQ (reference sequence). The CDR3 loop spans 14 amino acids. V was shortened by 3 bases and J by 7 bases, with 13 bases between the two germline ends.

The TCR originated in a human donor with alopecia areata. The sample consisted of NKG2D-high CD8+ T cells sorted from blood. The chain employs TRBV7-9 and TRBJ2-1; D possibly corresponds to TRBD2 (5 bases). CDR3 nucleotides: TGTGCCAGCAGCTTCGTCCCGGAGGAAAATGAGCAGTTCTTC. Amino acid sequence: CASSFVPEENEQFF.